This T cell receptor (beta chain) is from a study of blood T cell repertoires in COVID-19. The overall study: The United States, Italy and Spain supplied acute and convalescent COVID-19 samples. Nucleic acid was either cDNA or gDNA, and it came from T cells, B-cell-depleted T cells, or PBMCs.

CDR1 and CDR2 from the germline V gene are ENHRY and SYGVKD. The trim removed 10 bases at V and 5 bases at J, leaving 7 bases unmatched. This CDR3 is built from 13 residues. In the authors' methods: Estimation of nucleated cell counts relied on the amplification of reference gene primers. This table comes from immunoSEQ multiplex PCR, and its TCRdb copy is limited to in-frame clones, with some not included. The DNA gave D and trimming, while V, J and clone size come from that table. The sample yields 70,000 or so clones, around 88% seen once. The V call is TRBV10-3, the J call TRBJ2-1, with 8 bases aligning to TRBD1. This receptor was identified in a woman of 80 years or more with acute or convalescent COVID-19. Sequenced sample: peripheral blood. This CDR3 is CATADRGHNEQFF. CDR3 nucleotide sequence: TGTGCCACCGCCGACAGGGGCCACAATGAGCAGTTCTTC.